The clone carrying this T cell receptor (beta chain) was recorded once. Germline lookup yields CDR1 SGDLS and CDR2 YYNGEE. V was pared by 3 bases and J by 0 bases, with 4 bases of the junction left unmatched. This CDR3 has 15 amino acids. This record comes from a study of blood T cell repertoires in COVID-19. Overall study context: Donors in the United States, Italy and Spain gave samples during acute or convalescent COVID-19. The analysed material was cDNA or gDNA that came from T cells, B-cell-depleted T cells, or PBMCs.

Study processing details: From reference gene primer amplification, estimates of nucleated cell counts were derived. TCRdb keeps only in-frame clones here, not all; method: immunoSEQ multiplex PCR. Clonal size and the V and J genes are those of that table, whereas D and trimming came from the DNA. The sample holds around 110,000 clones, 82% seen once. The sequenced material came from peripheral blood. The origin of this receptor is a woman in her seventies with acute or convalescent COVID-19. The V call is TRBV9, the J call TRBJ2-3; 7 positions agree with TRBD2. The DNA of the CDR3 is TGTGCCAGCAGCGAGATGCGGGGGAGCACAGATACGCAGTATTTT. Protein: CASSEMRGSTDTQYF. Combining the CDR3 with reference TRBV9 and TRBJ2-3 gives the whole variable domain DSGVTQTPKHLITATGQRVTLRCSPRSGDLSVYWYQQSLDQGLQFLIQYYNGEERAKGNILERFSAQQFPDLHSELNLSSLELGDSALYFCASSEMRGSTDTQYFGPGTRLTVL.